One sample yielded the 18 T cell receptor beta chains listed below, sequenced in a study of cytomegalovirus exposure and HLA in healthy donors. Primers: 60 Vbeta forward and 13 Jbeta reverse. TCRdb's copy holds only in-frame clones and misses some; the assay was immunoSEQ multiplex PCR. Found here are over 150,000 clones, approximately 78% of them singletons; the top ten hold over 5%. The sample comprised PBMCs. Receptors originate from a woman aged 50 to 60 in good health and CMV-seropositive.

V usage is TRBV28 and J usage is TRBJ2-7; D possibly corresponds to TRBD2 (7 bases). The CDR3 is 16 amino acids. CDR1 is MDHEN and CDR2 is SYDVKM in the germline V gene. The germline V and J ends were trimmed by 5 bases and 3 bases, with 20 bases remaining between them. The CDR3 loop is CASSHPEAGAFYEQYF. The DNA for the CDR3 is TGTGCCAGCAGTCACCCGGAGGCGGGGGCCTTCTACGAGCAGTACTTC. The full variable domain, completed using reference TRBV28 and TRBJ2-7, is DVKVTQSSRYLVKRTGEKVFLECVQDMDHENMFWYRQDPGLGLRLIYFSYDVKMKEKGDIPEGYSVSREKKERFSLILESASTNQTSMYLCASSHPEAGAFYEQYFGPGTRLTVT.

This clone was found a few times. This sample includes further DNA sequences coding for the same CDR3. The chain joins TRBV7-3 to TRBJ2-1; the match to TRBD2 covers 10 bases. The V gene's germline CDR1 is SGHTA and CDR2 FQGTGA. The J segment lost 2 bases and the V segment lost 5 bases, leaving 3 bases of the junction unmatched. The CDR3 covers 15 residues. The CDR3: CASSPGLAAYNEQFF. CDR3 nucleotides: TGTGCCAGCAGCCCCGGACTAGCGGCCTACAATGAGCAGTTCTTC.

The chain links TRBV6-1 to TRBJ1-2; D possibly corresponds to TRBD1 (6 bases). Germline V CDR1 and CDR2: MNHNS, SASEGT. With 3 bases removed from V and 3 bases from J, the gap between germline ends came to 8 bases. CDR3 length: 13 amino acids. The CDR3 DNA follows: TGTGCCAGCAGTGACAGGGGCGACTATGGCTACACCTTC. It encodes CASSDRGDYGYTF.

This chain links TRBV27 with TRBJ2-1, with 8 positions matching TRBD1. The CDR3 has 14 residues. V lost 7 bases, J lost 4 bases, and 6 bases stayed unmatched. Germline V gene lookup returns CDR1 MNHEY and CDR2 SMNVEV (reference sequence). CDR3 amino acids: CASNFRDRYNEQFF. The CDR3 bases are TGTGCCAGCAACTTCCGGGACAGGTACAATGAGCAGTTCTTC.

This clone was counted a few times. CDR3: CASSSSGTGIPYRNSPLHF. DNA for the CDR3: TGTGCCAGCAGCTCATCCGGGACAGGGATTCCCTATCGGAATTCACCCCTCCACTTT. The chain combines TRBV7-8 with TRBJ1-6; 9 bases match TRBD1. The ends lost 4 bases at V and 7 bases at J; junction bases unmatched: 17. Germline loops: CDR1 SGHVS, CDR2 FQNEAQ. This CDR3 comprises 19 residues.

The CDR3 DNA reads TGTGCCAGCAGCTCTGGGGCTATAATCAATGAGCAGTTCTTC. Protein product: CASSSGAIINEQFF. The V gene is TRBV7-2, the J gene TRBJ2-1, with D perhaps TRBD1 (5 bases). Trimming pared 4 bases from V and 6 bases from J, leaving 13 bases between. This CDR3 comprises 14 residues. Germline V gives CDR1 SGHTA, CDR2 FQGNSA.

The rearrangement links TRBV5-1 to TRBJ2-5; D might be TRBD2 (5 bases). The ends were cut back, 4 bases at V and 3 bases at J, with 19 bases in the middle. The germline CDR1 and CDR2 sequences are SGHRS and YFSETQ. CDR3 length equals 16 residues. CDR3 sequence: CASSPPWGSGEETQYF. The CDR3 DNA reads TGCGCCAGCAGCCCCCCTTGGGGTTCCGGGGAAGAGACCCAGTACTTC.

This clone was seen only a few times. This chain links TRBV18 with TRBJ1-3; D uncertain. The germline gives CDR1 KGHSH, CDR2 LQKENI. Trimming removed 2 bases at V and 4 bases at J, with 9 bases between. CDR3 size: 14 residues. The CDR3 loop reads CASSPREAGNTIYF. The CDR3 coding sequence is TGTGCCAGCTCACCAAGGGAGGCCGGAAACACCATATATTTT.

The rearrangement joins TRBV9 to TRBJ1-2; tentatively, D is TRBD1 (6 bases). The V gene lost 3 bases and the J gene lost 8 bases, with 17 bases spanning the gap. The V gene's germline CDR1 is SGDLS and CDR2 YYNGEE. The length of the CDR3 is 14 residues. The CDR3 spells CASSESGRGRGYTF. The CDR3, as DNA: TGTGCCAGCAGCGAGAGCGGCAGGGGTCGGGGCTACACCTTC.

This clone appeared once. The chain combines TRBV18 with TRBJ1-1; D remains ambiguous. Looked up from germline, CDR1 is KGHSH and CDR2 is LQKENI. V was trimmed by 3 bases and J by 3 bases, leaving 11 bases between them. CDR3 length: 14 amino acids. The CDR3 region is CASSPPPQDTEAFF. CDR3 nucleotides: TGTGCCAGCTCACCTCCGCCCCAGGACACTGAAGCTTTCTTT.

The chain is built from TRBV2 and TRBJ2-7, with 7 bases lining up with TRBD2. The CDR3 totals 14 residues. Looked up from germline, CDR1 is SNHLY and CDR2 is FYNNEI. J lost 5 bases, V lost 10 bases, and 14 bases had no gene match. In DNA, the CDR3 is TGTGCCACTTCCGGGGGGACGTGGGGCCACGAGCAGTACTTC. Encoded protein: CATSGGTWGHEQYF.

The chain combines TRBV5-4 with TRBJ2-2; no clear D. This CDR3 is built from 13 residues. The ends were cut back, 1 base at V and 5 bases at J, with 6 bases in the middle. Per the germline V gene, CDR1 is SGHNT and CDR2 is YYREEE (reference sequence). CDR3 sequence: CASSLTETGELFF. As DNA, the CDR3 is TGTGCCAGCAGCTTGACAGAAACCGGGGAGCTGTTTTTT.

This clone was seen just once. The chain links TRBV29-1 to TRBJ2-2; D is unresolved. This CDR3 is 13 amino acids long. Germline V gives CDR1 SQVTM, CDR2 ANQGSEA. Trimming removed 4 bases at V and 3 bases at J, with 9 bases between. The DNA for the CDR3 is TGCAGCGTTGTGGTATTAGACACCGGGGAGCTGTTTTTT. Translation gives CSVVVLDTGELFF.

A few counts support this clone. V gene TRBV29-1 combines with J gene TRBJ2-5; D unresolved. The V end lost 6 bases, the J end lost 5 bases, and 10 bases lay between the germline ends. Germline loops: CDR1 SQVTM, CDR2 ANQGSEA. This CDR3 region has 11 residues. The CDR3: CSVTNSETQYF. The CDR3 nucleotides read TGCAGCGTGACCAATAGCGAGACCCAGTACTTC.

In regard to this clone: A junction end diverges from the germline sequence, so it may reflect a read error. CDR3 sequence: CAWSGGQAKGKNSQYF. In nucleotides, the CDR3 is TGTGCCTGGAGCGGAGGACAGGCCAAAGGCAAAAACAGTCAGTACTTC. The rearrangement links TRBV30 to TRBJ2-4; TRBD1 matches at 7 bases. This CDR3 region has 16 residues. Per germline, CDR1 GTSNPN and CDR2 SVGIG (reference sequence).

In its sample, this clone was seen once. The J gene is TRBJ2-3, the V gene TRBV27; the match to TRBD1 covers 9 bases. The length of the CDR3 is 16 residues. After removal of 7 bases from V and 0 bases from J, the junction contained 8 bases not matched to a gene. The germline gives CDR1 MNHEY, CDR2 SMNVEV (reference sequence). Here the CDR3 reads CASNPGQGSSTDTQYF. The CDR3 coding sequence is TGTGCCAGCAATCCCGGACAGGGGTCGAGCACAGATACGCAGTATTTT.

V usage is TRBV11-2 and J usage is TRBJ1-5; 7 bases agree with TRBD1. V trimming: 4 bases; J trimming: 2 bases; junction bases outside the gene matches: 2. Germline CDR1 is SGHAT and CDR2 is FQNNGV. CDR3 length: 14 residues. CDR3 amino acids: CASSSGQGNQPQHF. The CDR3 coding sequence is TGTGCCAGCAGCTCCGGACAGGGCAATCAGCCCCAGCATTTT.

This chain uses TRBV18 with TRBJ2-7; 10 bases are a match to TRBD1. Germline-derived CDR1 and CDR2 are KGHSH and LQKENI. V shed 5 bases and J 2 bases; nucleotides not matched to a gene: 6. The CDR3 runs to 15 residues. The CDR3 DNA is TGTGCCAGCTCATCTCGGACAGGGGGTACCTACGAGCAGTACTTC. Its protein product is CASSSRTGGTYEQYF.